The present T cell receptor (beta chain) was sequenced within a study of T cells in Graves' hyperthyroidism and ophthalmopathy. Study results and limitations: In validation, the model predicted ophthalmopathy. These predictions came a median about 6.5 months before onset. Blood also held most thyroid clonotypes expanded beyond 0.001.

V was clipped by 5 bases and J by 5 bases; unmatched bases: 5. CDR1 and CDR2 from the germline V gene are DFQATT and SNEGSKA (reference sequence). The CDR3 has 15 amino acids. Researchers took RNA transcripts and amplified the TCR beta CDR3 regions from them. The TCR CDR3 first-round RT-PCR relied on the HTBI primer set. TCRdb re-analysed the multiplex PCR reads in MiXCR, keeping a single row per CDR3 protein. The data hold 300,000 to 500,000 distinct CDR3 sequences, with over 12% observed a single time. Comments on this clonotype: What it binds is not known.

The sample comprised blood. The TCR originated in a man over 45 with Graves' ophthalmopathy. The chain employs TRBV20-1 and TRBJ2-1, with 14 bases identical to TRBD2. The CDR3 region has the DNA TGCAGTGCTGGGACTAGCGGGAGTTGGGACAATGAGCAGTTCTTC. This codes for CSAGTSGSWDNEQFF.